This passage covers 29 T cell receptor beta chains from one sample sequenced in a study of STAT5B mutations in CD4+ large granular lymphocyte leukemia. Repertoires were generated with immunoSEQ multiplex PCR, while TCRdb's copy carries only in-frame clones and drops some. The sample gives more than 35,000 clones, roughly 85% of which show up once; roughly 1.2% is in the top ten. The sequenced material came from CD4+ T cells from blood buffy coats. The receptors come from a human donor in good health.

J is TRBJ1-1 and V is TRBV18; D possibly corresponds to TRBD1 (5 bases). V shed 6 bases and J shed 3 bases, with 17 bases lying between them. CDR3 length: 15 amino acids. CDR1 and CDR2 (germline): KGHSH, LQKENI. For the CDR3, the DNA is TGTGCCAGCTCCCAGGATACAGGATCTTACACTGAAGCTTTCTTT. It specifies CASSQDTGSYTEAFF.

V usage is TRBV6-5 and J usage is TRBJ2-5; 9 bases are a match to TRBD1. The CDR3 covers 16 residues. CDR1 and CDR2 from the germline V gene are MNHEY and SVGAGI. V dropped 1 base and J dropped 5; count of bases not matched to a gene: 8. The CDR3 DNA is TGTGCCAGCAGTTACTTAGGGACAGGGATCACCGAGACCCAGTACTTC. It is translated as CASSYLGTGITETQYF.

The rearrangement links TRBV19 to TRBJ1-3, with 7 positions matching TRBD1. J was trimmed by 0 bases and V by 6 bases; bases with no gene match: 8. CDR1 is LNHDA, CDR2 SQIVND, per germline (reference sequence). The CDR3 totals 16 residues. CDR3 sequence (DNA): TGTGCCAGTAGGGGGACAGAAGCCATCTCTGGAAACACCATATATTTT. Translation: CASRGTEAISGNTIYF.

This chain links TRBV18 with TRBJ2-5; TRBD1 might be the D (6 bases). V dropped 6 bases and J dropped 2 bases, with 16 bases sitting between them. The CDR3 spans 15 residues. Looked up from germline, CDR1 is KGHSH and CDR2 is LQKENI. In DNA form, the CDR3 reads TGTGCCAGCTCGCGTCCCGGGACAATGCAAGAGACCCAGTACTTC. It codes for CASSRPGTMQETQYF.

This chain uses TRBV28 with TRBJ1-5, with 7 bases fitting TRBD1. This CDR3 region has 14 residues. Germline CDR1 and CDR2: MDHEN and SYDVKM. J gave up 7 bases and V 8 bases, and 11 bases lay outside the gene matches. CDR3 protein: CASSPGGAVQPQHF. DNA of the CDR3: TGTGCCAGCTCCCCAGGGGGGGCGGTCCAGCCCCAGCATTTT.

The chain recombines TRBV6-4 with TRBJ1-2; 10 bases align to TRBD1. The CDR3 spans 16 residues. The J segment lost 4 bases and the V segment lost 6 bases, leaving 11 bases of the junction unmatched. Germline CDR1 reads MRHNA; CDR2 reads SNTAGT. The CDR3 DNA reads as TGTGCCAGCAGAGAGGCCGGGACAGGGGAAGCCTATGGCTACACCTTC. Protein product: CASREAGTGEAYGYTF.

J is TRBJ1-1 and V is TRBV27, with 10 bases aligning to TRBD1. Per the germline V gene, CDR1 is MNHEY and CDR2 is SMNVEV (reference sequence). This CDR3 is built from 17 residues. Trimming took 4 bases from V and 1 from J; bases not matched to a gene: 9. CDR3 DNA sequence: TGTGCCAGCAGTTCAAGGGGGGGGGACAGGGGGAACACTGAAGCTTTCTTT. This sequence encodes CASSSRGGDRGNTEAFF.

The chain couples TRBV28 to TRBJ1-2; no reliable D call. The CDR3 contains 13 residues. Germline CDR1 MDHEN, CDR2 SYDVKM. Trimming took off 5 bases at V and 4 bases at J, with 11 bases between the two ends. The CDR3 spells CASSRDRLYGYTF. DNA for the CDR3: TGTGCCAGCAGTCGTGACCGACTCTATGGCTACACCTTC.

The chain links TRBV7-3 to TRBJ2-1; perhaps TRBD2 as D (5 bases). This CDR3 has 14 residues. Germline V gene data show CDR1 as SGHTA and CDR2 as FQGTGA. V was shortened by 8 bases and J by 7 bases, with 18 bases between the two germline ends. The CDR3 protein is CASSAGTPSNEQFF. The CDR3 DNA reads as TGTGCCAGCTCGGCGGGCACCCCTTCTAATGAGCAGTTCTTC.

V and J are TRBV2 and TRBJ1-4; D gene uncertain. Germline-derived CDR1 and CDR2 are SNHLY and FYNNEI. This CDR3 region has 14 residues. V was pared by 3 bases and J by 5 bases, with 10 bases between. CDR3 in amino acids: CASSEGRANEKLFF. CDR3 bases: TGTGCCAGCAGTGAGGGCAGAGCAAATGAAAAACTGTTTTTT.

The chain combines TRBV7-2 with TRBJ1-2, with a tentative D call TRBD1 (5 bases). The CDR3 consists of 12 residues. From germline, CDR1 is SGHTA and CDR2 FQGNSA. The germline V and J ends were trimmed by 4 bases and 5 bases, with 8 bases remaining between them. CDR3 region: CASSSTDYGYTF. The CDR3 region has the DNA TGTGCCAGCAGCTCGACAGATTATGGCTACACCTTC.

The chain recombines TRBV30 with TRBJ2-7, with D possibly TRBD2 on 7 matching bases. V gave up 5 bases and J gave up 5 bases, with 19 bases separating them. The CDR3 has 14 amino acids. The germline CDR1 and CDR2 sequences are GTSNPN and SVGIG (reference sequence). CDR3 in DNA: TGTGCCTGGGCGAGGGGGGGGGCCACCGACGAGCAGTACTTC. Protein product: CAWARGGATDEQYF.

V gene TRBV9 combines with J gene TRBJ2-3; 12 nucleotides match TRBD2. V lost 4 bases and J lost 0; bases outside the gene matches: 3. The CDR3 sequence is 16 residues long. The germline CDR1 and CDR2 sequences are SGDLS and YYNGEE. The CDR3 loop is CASSPLAGGSTDTQYF. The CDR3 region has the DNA TGTGCCAGCAGCCCCCTAGCGGGAGGGAGCACAGATACGCAGTATTTT. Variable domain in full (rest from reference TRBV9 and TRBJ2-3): DSGVTQTPKHLITATGQRVTLRCSPRSGDLSVYWYQQSLDQGLQFLIQYYNGEERAKGNILERFSAQQFPDLHSELNLSSLELGDSALYFCASSPLAGGSTDTQYFGPGTRLTVL.

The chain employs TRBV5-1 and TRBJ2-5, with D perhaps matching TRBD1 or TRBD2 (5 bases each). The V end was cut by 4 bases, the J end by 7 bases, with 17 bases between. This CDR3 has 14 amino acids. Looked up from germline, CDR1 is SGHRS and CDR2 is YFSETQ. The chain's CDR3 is CASSGDATFGTQYF. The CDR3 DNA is TGCGCCAGCAGCGGGGACGCTACCTTTGGGACCCAGTACTTC. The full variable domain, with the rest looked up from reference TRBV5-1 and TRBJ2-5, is KAGVTQTPRYLIKTRGQQVTLSCSPISGHRSVSWYQQTPGQGLQFLFEYFSETQRNKGNFPGRFSGRQFSNSRSEMNVSTLELGDSALYLCASSGDATFGTQYFGPGTRLLVL.

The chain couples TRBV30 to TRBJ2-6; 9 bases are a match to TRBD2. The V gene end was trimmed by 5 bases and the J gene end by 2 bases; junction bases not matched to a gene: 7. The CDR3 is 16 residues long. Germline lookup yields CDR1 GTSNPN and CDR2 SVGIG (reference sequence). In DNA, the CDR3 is TGTGCCTGGGATAGGCGGGGGGGCGCTGGGGCCAACGTCCTGACTTTC. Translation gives CAWDRRGGAGANVLTF.

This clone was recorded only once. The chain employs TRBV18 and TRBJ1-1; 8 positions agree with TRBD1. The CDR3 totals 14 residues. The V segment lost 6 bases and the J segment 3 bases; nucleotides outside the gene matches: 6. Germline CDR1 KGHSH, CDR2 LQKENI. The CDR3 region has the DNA TGTGCCAGCTCCCCAGGGGGCCGTGACACTGAAGCTTTCTTT. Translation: CASSPGGRDTEAFF.

The CDR3 loop reads CASSPQGRMGNNSPLHF. As DNA, the CDR3 is TGTGCCAGCAGCCCCCAGGGAAGAATGGGCAATAATTCACCCCTCCACTTT. The V gene is TRBV5-6, the J gene TRBJ1-6; D possibly corresponds to TRBD1 (5 bases). V lost 4 bases, J lost 5 bases, and 19 bases lay in between. Germline lookup yields CDR1 SGHDT and CDR2 YYEEEE. The CDR3 loop spans 17 amino acids.

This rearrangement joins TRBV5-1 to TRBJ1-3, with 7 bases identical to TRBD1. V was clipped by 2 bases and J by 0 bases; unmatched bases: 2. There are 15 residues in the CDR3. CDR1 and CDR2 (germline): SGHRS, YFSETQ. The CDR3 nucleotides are TGCGCCAGCAGCTTCACAGGGGCCTCTGGAAACACCATATATTTT. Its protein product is CASSFTGASGNTIYF.

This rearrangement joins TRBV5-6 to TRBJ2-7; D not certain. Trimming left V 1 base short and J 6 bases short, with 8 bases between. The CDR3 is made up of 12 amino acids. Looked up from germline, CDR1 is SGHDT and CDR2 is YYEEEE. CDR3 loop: CASSLRTPEQYF. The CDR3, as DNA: TGTGCCAGCAGCTTGAGGACCCCCGAGCAGTACTTC. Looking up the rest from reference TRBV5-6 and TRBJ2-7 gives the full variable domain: DAGVTQSPTHLIKTRGQQVTLRCSPKSGHDTVSWYQQALGQGPQFIFQYYEEEERQRGNFPDRFSGHQFPNYSSELNVNALLLGDSALYLCASSLRTPEQYFGPGTRLTVT.

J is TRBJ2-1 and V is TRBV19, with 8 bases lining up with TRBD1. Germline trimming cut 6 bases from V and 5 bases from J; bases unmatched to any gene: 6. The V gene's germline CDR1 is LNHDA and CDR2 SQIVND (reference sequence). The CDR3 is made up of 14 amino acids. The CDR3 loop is CASRVRGHNNEQFF. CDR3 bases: TGTGCCAGTAGGGTCAGGGGGCACAACAATGAGCAGTTCTTC.

In nucleotides, the CDR3 is TGTGCCAGCAGTACACGGGACAGGGGCTCTGGCTACACCTTC. As protein: CASSTRDRGSGYTF. The rearrangement joins TRBV5-6 to TRBJ1-2; 10 bases are a match to TRBD1. The germline CDR1 and CDR2 sequences are SGHDT and YYEEEE. The CDR3 extends over 14 amino acids. The ends lost 5 bases at V and 7 bases at J; junction bases unmatched: 8.

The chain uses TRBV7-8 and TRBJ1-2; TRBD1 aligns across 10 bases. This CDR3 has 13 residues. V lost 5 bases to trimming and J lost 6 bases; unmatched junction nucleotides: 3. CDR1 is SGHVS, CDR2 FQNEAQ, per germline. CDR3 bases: TGTGCCAGCAGCGTGGGACAGGGGAATGGCTACACCTTC. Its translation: CASSVGQGNGYTF. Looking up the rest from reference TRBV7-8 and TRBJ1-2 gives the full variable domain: GAGVSQSPRYKVAKRGQDVALRCDPISGHVSLFWYQQALGQGPEFLTYFQNEAQLDKSGLPSDRFFAERPEGSVSTLKIQRTQQEDSAVYLCASSVGQGNGYTFGSGTRLTVV.

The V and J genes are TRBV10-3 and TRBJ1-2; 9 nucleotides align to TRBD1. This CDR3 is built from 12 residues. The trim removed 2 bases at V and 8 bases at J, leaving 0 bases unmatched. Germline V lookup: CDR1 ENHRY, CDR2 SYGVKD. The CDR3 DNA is TGTGCCATCAGTGAGGGGACAGGGGGCTACACCTTC. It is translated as CAISEGTGGYTF.

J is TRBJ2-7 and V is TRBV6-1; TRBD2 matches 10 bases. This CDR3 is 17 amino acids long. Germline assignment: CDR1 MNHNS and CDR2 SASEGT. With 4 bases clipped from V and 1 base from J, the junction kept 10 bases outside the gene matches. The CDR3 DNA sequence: TGTGCCAGCAGTGCCACCTCTAGCGGGAGTACGTCCTACGAGCAGTACTTC. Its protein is CASSATSSGSTSYEQYF.

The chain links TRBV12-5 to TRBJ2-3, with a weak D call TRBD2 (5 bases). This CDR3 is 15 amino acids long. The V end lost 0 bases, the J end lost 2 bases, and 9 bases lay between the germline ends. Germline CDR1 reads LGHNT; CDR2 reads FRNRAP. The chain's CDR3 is CASGLVAEPTDTQYF. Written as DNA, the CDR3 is TGTGCTAGTGGTTTGGTAGCGGAACCCACAGATACGCAGTATTTT.

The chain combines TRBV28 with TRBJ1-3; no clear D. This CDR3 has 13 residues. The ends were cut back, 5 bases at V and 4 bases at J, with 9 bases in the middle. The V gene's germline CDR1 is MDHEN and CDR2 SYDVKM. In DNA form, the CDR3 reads TGTGCCAGCAGTGAAGGGTTCGGAAACACCATATATTTT. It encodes CASSEGFGNTIYF. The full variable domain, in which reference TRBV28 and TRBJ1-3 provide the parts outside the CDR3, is DVKVTQSSRYLVKRTGEKVFLECVQDMDHENMFWYRQDPGLGLRLIYFSYDVKMKEKGDIPEGYSVSREKKERFSLILESASTNQTSMYLCASSEGFGNTIYFGEGSWLTVV.

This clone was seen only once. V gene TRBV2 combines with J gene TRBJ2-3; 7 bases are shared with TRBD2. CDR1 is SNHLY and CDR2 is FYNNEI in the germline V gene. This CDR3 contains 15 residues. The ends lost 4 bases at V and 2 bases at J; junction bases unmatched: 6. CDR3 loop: CASSVVSGITDTQYF. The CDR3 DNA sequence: TGTGCCAGCAGTGTGGTCAGCGGGATCACAGATACGCAGTATTTT.

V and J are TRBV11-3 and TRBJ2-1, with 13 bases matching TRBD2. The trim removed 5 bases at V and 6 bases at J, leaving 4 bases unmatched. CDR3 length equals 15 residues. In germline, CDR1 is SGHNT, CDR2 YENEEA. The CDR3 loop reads CASSTGTSGVNEQFF. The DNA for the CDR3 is TGTGCCAGCAGCACCGGGACTAGCGGGGTCAATGAGCAGTTCTTC.

The CDR3 nucleotides are TGTGCCAGCAGCGGGAACAATTCACCCCTCCACTTT. Residues: CASSGNNSPLHF. The chain links TRBV2 to TRBJ1-6; no reliable D call. Germline V gene lookup returns CDR1 SNHLY and CDR2 FYNNEI. The CDR3 length is 12 residues. V lost 6 bases to trimming and J lost 7 bases, with 7 bases between them.